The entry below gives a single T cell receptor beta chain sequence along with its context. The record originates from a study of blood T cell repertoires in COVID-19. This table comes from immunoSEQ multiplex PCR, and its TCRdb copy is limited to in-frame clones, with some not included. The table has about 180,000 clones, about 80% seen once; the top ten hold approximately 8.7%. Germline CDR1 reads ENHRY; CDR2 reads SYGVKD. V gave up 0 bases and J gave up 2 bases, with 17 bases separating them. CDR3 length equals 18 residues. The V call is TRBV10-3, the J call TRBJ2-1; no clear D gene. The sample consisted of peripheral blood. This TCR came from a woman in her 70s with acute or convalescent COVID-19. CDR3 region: CAISESRLDGRAYNEQFF. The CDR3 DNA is TGTGCCATCAGTGAGTCGAGACTGGATGGCCGAGCCTACAATGAGCAGTTCTTC.